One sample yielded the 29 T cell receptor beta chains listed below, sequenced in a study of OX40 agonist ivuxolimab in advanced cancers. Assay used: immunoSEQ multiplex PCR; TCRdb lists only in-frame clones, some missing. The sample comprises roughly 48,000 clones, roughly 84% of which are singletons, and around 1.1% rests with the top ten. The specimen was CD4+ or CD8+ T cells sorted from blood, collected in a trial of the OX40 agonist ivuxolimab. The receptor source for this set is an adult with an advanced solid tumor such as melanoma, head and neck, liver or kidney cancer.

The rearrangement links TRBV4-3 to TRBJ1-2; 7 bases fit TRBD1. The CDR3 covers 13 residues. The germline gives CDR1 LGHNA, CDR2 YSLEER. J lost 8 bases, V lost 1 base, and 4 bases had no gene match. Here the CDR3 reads CASSQVRGQGYTF. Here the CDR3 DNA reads TGCGCCAGCAGCCAAGTGAGGGGGCAAGGCTACACCTTC.

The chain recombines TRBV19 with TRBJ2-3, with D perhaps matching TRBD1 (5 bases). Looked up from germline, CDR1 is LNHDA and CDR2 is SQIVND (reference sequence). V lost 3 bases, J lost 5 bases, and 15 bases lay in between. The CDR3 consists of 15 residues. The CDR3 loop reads CASSIGATPEDTQYF. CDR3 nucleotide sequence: TGTGCCAGTAGTATTGGGGCTACCCCTGAAGATACGCAGTATTTT.

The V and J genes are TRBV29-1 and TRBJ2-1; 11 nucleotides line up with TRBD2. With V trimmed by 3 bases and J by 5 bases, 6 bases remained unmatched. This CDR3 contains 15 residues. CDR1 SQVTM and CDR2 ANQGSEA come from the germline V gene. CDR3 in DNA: TGCAGCGTTGATGATGCACTAGCGGGAGACAATGAGCAGTTCTTC. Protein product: CSVDDALAGDNEQFF.

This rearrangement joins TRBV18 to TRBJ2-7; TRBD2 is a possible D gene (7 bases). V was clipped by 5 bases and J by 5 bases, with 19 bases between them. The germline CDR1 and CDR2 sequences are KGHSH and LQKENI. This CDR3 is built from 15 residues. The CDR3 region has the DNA TGTGCCAGCTCAGAGCTCCCCCGGGGGGCACACGAGCAGTACTTC. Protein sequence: CASSELPRGAHEQYF.

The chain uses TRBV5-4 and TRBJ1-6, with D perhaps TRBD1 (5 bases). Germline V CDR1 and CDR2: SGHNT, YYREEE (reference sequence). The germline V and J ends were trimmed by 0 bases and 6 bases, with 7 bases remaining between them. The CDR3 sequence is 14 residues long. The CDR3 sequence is CASSLVGVNSPLHF. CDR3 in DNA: TGTGCCAGCAGCTTGGTGGGGGTTAATTCACCCCTCCACTTT.

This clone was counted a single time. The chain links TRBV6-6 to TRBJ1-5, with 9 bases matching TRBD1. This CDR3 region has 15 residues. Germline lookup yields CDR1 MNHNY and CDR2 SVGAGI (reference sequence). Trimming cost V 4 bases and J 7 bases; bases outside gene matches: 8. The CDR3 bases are TGTGCCAGCAGTTCCGTGGACAGGGGAGACCAGCCCCAGCATTTT. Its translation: CASSSVDRGDQPQHF.

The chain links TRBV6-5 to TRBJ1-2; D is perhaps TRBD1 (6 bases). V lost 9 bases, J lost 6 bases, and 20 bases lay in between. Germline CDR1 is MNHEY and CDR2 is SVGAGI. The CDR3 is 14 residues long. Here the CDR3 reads CARPQGPWSDGYTF. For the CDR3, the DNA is TGTGCCAGGCCTCAGGGGCCGTGGAGCGATGGCTACACCTTC.

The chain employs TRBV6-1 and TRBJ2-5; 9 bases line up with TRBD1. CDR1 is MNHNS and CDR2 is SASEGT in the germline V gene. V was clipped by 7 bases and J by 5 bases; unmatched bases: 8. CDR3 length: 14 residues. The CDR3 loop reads CASTKDRGGETQYF. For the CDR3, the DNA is TGTGCCAGCACCAAGGACAGGGGCGGGGAGACCCAGTACTTC.

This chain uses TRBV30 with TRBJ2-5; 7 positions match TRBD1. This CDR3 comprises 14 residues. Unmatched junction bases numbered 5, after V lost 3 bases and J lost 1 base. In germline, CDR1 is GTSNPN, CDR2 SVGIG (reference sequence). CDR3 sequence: CAWRVQGPQETQYF. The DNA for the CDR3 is TGTGCCTGGAGGGTACAGGGGCCCCAAGAGACCCAGTACTTC.

CDR3 loop: CASSYPRGRSTGELFF. CDR3 nucleotide sequence: TGTGCCAGCAGTTACCCCAGGGGGCGTAGCACCGGGGAGCTGTTTTTT. The genes are TRBV6-6 and TRBJ2-2; 8 bases are shared with TRBD1. J gave up 4 bases and V 2 bases, and 6 bases lay outside the gene matches. Germline V gives CDR1 MNHNY, CDR2 SVGAGI (reference sequence). This CDR3 is built from 16 residues.

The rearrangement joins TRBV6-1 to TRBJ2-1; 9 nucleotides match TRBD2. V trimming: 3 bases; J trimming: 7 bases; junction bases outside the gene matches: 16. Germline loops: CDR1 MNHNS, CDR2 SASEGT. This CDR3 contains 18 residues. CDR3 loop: CASSELLLGGRAANEQFF. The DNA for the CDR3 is TGTGCCAGCAGTGAGTTACTCCTAGGCGGGAGGGCCGCGAATGAGCAGTTCTTC.

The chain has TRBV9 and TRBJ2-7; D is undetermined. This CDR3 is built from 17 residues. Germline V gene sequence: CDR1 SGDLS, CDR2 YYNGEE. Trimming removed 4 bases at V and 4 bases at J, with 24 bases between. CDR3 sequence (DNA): TGTGCCAGCAGCCCCGCGATGGGCCCGCCCAGTAGTTACGAGCAGTACTTC. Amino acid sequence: CASSPAMGPPSSYEQYF.

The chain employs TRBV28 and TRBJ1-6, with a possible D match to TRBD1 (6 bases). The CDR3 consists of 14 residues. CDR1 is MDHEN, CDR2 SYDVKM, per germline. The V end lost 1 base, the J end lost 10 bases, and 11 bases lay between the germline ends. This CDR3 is CASSLFRGGSPLHF. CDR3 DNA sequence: TGTGCCAGCAGTTTATTTAGGGGGGGGTCACCCCTCCACTTT.

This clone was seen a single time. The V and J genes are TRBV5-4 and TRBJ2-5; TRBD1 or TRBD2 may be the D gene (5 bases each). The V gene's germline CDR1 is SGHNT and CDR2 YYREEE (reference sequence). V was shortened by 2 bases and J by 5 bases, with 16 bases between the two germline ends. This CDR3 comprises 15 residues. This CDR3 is CASSLGEGLRETQYF. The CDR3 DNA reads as TGTGCCAGCAGCTTAGGCGAGGGGTTGAGGGAGACCCAGTACTTC.

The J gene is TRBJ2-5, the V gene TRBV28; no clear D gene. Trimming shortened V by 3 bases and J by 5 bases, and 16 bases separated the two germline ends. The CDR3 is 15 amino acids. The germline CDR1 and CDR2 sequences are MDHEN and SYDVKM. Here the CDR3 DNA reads TGTGCCAGCAGTTTTGGGCTGCGGATTGGGGAGACCCAGTACTTC. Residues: CASSFGLRIGETQYF.

The CDR3 DNA sequence: TGTGCCAGCAGCTTAGAGAACAGGGGCGAAAAACTGTTTTTT. Its translation is CASSLENRGEKLFF. The genes are TRBV7-6 and TRBJ1-4, with 7 bases that match TRBD1. This CDR3 comprises 14 residues. The J segment lost 8 bases and the V segment lost 1 base, leaving 4 bases of the junction unmatched. Germline V gene data show CDR1 as SGHVS and CDR2 as FNYEAQ.

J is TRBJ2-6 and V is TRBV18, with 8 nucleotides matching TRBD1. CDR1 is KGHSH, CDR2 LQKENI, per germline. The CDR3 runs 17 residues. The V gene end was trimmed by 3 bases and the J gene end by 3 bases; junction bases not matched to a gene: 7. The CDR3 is CASSPGQTGVGANVLTF. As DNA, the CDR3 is TGTGCCAGCTCACCCGGCCAGACAGGGGTTGGGGCCAACGTCCTGACTTTC. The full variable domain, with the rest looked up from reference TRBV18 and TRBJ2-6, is NAGVMQNPRHLVRRRGQEARLRCSPMKGHSHVYWYRQLPEEGLKFMVYLQKENIIDESGMPKERFSAEFPKEGPSILRIQQVVRGDSAAYFCASSPGQTGVGANVLTFGAGSRLTVL.

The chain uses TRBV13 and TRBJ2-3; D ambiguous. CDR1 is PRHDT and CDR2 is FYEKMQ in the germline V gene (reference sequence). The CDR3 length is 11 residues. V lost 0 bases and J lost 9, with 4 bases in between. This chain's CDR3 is CASSLGTTQYF. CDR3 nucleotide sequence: TGTGCCAGCAGCTTAGGAACGACGCAGTATTTT.

In nucleotides, the CDR3 is TGTGCCAGCCTGGCGCAGGGCAACTACGAGCAGTACTTC. Its protein product is CASLAQGNYEQYF. J is TRBJ2-7 and V is TRBV27; a possible D gene is TRBD1 (5 bases). The CDR3 is made up of 13 amino acids. V lost 8 bases and J lost 3, with 14 bases in between. Per the germline V gene, CDR1 is MNHEY and CDR2 is SMNVEV (reference sequence).

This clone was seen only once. CDR3 loop: CASSKVAGTNTGELFF. The CDR3 nucleotides are TGTGCCAGCAGCAAGGTCGCAGGGACGAACACCGGGGAGCTGTTTTTT. This sequence joins TRBV21-1 and TRBJ2-2; the listed D gene, TRBD1, was not tested against the DNA. TRBV21-1 has pseudogene status. The CDR3 contains 16 residues.

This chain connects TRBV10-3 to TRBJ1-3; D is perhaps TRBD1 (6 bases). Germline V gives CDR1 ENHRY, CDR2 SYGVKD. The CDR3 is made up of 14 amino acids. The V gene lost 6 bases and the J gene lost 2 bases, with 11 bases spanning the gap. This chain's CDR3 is CAISPGTTGNTIYF. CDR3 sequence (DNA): TGTGCCATCAGCCCTGGGACAACTGGAAACACCATATATTTT.

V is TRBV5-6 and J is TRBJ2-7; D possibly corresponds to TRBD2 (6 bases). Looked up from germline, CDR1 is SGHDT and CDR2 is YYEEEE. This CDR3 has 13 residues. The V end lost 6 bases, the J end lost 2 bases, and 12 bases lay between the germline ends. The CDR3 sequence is CASTQSGPYEQYF. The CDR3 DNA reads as TGTGCCAGCACCCAAAGCGGGCCCTACGAGCAGTACTTC.

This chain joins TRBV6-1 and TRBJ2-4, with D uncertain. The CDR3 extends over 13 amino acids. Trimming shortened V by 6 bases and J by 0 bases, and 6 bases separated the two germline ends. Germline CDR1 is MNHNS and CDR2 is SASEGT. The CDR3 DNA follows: TGTGCCAGCAGAAAAATAGCCAAAAACATTCAGTACTTC. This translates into CASRKIAKNIQYF.

The CDR3: CSVELLQETQYF. CDR3 DNA: TGCAGCGTTGAGTTACTCCAAGAGACCCAGTACTTC. This chain connects TRBV29-1 to TRBJ2-5; D ambiguous. The CDR3 contains 12 residues. Germline V lookup: CDR1 SQVTM, CDR2 ANQGSEA. Trimming removed 3 bases from V and 1 base from J, with 6 bases in between.

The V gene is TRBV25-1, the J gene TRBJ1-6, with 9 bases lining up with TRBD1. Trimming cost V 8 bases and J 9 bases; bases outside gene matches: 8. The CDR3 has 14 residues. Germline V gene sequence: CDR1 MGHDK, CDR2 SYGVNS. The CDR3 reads CASSTGGQGSPLHF. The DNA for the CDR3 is TGTGCCAGCTCGACAGGGGGACAGGGTTCACCCCTCCACTTT.

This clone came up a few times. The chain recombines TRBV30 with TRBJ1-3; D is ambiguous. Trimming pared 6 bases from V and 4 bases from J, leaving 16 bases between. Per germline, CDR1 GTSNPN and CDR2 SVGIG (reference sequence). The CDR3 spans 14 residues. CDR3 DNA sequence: TGTGCCTGTCCCACGGCAGCTTTAGGAAACACCATATATTTT. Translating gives CACPTAALGNTIYF.

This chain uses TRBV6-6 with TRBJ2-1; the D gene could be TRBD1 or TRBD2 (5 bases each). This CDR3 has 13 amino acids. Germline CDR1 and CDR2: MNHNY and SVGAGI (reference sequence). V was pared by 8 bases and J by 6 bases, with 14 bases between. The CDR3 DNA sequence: TGTGCCAGCTCAGGGACGCGTGTCAATGAGCAGTTCTTC. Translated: CASSGTRVNEQFF.

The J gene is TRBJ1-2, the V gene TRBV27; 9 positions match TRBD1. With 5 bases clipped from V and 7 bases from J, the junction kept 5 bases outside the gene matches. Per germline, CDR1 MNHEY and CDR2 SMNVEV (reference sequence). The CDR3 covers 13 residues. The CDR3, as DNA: TGTGCCAGCAGTACTCGGACAGGGGCTGGCTACACCTTC. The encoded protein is CASSTRTGAGYTF.

The chain's CDR3 is CASSLRRGSNQPQHF. CDR3 bases: TGTGCCAGCAGCTTGCGCCGGGGTAGCAATCAGCCCCAGCATTTT. The chain carries TRBV7-2 and TRBJ1-5, with unresolved D. The CDR3 runs to 15 residues. CDR1 and CDR2 from the germline V gene are SGHTA and FQGNSA. With 3 bases removed from V and 0 bases from J, the gap between germline ends came to 9 bases.